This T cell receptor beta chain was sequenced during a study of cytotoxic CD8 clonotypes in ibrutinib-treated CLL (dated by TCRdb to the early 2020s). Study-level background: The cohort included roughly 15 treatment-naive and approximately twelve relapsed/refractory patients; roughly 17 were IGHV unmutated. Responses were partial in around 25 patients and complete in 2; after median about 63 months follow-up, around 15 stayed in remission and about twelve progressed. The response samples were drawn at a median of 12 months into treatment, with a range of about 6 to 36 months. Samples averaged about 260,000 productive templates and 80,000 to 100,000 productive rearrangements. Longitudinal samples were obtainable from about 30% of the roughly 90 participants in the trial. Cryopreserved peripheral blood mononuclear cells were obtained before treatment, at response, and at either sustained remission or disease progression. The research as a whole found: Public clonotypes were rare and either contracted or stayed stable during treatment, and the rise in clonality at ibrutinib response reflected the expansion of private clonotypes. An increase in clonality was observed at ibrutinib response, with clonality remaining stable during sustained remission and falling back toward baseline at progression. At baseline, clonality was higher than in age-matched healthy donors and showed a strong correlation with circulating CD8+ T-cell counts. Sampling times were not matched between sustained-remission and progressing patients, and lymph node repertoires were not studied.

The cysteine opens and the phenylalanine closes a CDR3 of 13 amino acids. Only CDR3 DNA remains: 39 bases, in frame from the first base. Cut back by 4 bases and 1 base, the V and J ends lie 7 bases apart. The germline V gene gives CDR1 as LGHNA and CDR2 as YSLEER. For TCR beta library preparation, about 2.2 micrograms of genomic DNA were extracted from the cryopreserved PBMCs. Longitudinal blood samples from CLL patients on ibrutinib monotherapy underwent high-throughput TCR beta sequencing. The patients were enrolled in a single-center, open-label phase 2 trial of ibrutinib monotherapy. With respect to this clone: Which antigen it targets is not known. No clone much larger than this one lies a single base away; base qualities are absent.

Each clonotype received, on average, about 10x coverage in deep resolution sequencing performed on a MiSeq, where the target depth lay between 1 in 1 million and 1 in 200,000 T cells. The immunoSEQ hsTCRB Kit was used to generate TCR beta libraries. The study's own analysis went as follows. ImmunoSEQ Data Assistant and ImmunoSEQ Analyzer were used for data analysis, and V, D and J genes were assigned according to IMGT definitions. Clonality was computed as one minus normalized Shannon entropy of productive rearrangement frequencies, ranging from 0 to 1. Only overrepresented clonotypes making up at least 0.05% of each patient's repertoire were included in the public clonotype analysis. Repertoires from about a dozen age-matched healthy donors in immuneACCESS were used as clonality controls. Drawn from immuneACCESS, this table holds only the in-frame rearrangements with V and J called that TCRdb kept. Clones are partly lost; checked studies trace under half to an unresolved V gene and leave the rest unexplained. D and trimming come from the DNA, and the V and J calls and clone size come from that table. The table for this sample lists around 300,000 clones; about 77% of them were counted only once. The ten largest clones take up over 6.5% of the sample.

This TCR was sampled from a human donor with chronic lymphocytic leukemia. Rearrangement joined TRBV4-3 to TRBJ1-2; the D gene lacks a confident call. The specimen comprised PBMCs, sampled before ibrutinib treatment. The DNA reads TGCGCCAGCAGCCCAGAGGTTAACTATGGCTACACCTTC. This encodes CASSPEVNYGYTF.